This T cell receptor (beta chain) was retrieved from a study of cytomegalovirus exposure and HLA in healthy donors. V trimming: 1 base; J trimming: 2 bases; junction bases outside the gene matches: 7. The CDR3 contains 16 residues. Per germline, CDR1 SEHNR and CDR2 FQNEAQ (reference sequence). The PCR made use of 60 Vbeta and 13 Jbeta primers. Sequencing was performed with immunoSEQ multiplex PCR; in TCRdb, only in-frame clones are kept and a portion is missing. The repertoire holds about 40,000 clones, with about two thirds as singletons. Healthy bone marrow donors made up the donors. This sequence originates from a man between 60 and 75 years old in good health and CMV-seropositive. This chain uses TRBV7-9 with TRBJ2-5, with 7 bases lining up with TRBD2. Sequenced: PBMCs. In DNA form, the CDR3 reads TGTGCCAGCAGCTTAGGGCGCCTAGCGGAACAAGAGACCCAGTACTTC. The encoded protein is CASSLGRLAEQETQYF.